This T cell receptor beta chain comes out of a study of cytomegalovirus exposure and HLA in healthy donors (dated 2017 in TCRdb). For the wider study: An earlier analysis of fewer than 750 of the donors reported 276 Gb of sequence data and roughly 120 million unique TCR beta sequences obtained from some 200 million T cells. High-throughput TCR immunosequencing, statistical association of individual TCRs with disease status, and machine learning were combined to predict cytomegalovirus infection status. The study profiled the T cell repertoires of fewer than 850 subjects by immunosequencing and related them to cytomegalovirus serostatus. The genetic ancestry cluster associated with self-reported Caucasian donors included 70% to 85% of the roughly 400 genotyped donors. Along with the approximately 700-subject first cohort, a separate validation cohort of over a hundred different subjects was used. Class I and class II HLA loci were covered by the typing at four-digit resolution. On average, roughly 200,000 unique TCR beta nucleotide sequences were sequenced per donor among 398 genotyped donors of the cohort, with 15% to 20% of those sequences being non-productive. Roughly 300 gigabases of sequencing data and approximately 85 million unique TCR sequences were included in an early release covering roughly 700 HLA-typed donors. Every repertoire in the discovery cohort had been generated on one and the same sequencing platform. A later genetic analysis took genome-wide SNP genotypes for about 55% of the 666 donors and used that subset as a discovery cohort. The study aimed to test whether cataloging public T cell receptors could reveal signatures of past pathogen exposure. A later analysis re-analyzed previously published TCR beta repertoires from roughly 690 donors and added high-resolution HLA genotyping to study TCR occurrence patterns. The number of typed donors differed by locus: 629-630 for A, B, C, DRB1 and DQB1; roughly 510 for DQA1; 606 for DPA1; and 450 to 480 for DPB1. An earlier analysis of several hundred of the donors applied high-throughput TCR beta sequencing to assess whether each TCR beta V gene segment acted as functional or pseudogenic. Alongside the repertoire data, information on donor age, sex, ethnicity and CMV serostatus was compiled. In the later analysis, no new phenotypic data were used to find candidate immune exposures; instead, reliance was placed on TCR beta sequences and their occurrence across donors. About five DR-DQ haplotypes were treated as single units for association and clustering because of strong linkage in the cohort.

Points on this clone: Its cognate antigen has yet to be identified.

The germline V gene (reference sequence) supplies CDR1 MNHEY and CDR2 SMNVEV. V is pruned by 5 bases and J by 7 bases, leaving 8 bases of the junction without a gene match. From its cysteine to its phenylalanine, the CDR3 spans 17 amino acids. Only CDR3 DNA remains: 51 bases, in frame from the first base. The cohort consisted of 650 to 850 healthy bone marrow donors. At the time of sampling, every cohort member was nominally healthy, though immune exposures that went unrecorded were likely present. The donor tested CMV seropositive and was one of the 289 seropositive cohort members. Each donor provided a peripheral blood sample, and peripheral blood mononuclear cells were used for TCR beta sequencing. Genomic DNA extraction from the blood cell samples was performed with the Qiagen DNeasy Blood Extraction Kit. What the study reported, not specific to this receptor: In a later analysis, TCR association rates were found to vary across HLA loci, with the most associated TCRs seen for DRB1 alleles and the fewest for HLA-C alleles. The 87-base-pair reads could not distinguish some IMGT-functional V segments, including TRBV6-2 and TRBV6-3, so those segments were excluded. When HLA alleles, especially DR and DQ, strongly co-occurred, attributing TCR associations to individual alleles was difficult. The sequencing pipeline was judged likely to have produced a cluster of highly shared sequence variants as a technical artifact. The authors suggested that the approach could potentially be extended to other disease states and immunological phenotypes. The study listed 164 TCR beta chains as associated with cytomegalovirus. According to a later analysis, parvovirus B19, influenza, CMV and Epstein-Barr virus appeared linked to several top co-occurrence clusters. Because counts were too low, 15 to 20 rarely observed V segments, including chromosome 9 orphons, were left out of the earlier analysis of 587 of the donors. This cohort had only TCR beta chains sequenced, and the lack of alpha or paired-chain data limited which features could be detected. A later genetic analysis reported fewer N-insertions in productive TCRs among donors in an Asian-associated ancestry cluster than the roughly 690-donor mean. A later genetic analysis associated a missense DCLRE1C variant with V-gene and J-gene trimming of TCR beta chains, and an independent cohort replicated the association. Most TCR sequences were seen in very few donors, while some public TCRs were found in many individuals. A later analysis found that most CMV-associated TCR beta chains appeared HLA-restricted, with HLA associations seemingly driven largely by CMV exposure. The classifier was reported to diagnose cytomegalovirus status with high specificity and sensitivity in both the original cohort and the validation cohort. A later analysis associated 15,000 to 20,000 TCR beta sequences with specific HLA alleles at a false discovery rate of 0.05. Because some donors lacked HLA typing at each locus, the association tests relied only on the typed subset. A further reported finding was that TCR beta sequences accurately predicted the HLA-A and HLA-B alleles for most subjects in the first cohort. The only immune exposure information available for the cohort was CMV serostatus. In a later analysis, HLA-associated TCR beta chains were found to be more clonally expanded and to have lower generation probabilities than equally common non-associated chains. The presence/absence analyses assumed that sequencing depth was roughly uniform across donors, and that assumption may not be true. Correlated functional status among segregating V segments might be attributable to linkage disequilibrium, but an unknown experimental factor could not be ruled out. In vitro tests confirmed that a few of the cytomegalovirus-associated TCR beta chains recognize cytomegalovirus antigens. Broadly in line with IMGT annotations, most TCR beta V segments showed up in productive rearrangements about 87% or about 30% of the time in an earlier analysis of some 590 of the donors.

Library construction relied on the immunoSEQ multiplex PCR assay. The multiplex PCR relied on a mix of 60 forward primers for TCR Vbeta segments and 13 reverse primers for TCR Jbeta segments. Amplification of the CDR3 region of rearranged TCR beta genes was performed with a multiplex PCR assay on genomic DNA. The amplified TCR beta libraries were sequenced on the Illumina HiSeq System as 87-base-pair reads. In the paper's pipeline: A later analysis tallied roughly 80 million unique TCR beta chains across the roughly 610 repertoires, and around 12 million of those chains were shared by two or more donors. Raw reads were error-corrected and collapsed into unique sequences by a nearest-neighbor algorithm in which closely related sequences were merged to remove PCR and sequencing errors. To assign V, D and J gene segments, CDR3 sequences were aligned to IMGT reference sequences. For a sequence to be retained, at least a six-nucleotide match to both a V gene segment and a J gene segment was required. Rearrangements were classified as productive when the CDR3 lacked stop codons and remained in frame with V and J, and all other rearrangements were classified as non-productive. CDR3 was defined by IMGT convention, running from the second conserved V-encoded cysteine to the conserved J-encoded phenylalanine. In an earlier analysis of more than 550 of the donors, sequences lacking an unambiguous match to a single V gene segment were excluded. An earlier analysis of several hundred of the donors called V segments functional above 56.7% productive rearrangements and segregating when the between-donor standard deviation exceeded 5%. A statistical classification framework was built for diagnosing cytomegalovirus status from the catalog of TCR beta chain sequences. In a later analysis, TCR nucleotide sequences were compared against IMGT/GENE-DB human TR gene sequences so that V and J genes could be assigned. A later analysis assigned CDR3 sequences and most-parsimonious VDJ recombination scenarios with the TCRdist pipeline. A later analysis defined each TCR beta chain by its CDR3 amino acid sequence plus V-gene family, and excluded reads lacking a unique V-gene family. To address suspected cross-contamination and a sequencing artifact, a later analysis removed a few hundred highly shared, low-generation-probability nucleotide sequences. In a later analysis, a clonal expansion index was calculated for each public chain from normalized within-repertoire ranks of inferred template counts. In a later analysis, generation probabilities were computed using a VDJ recombination model fitted to out-of-frame rearrangements, and the results were checked against IGoR. Hypergeometric tests were used in a later analysis to score TCR-TCR, TCR-HLA and TCR-CMV co-occurrence, with a repertoire-size bias correction applied to the TCR pairs. False discovery rates were estimated in a later analysis by permuting HLA or CMV assignments 20 times. A later analysis grouped co-occurring TCRs with DBSCAN, adding TCRdist sequence similarity when clustering within HLA-allele-positive subsets. Co-occurrence clustering excluded repertoires with fewer than 30,000 or more than 120,000 public chains, plus five with anomalous nucleotide sharing. Here the immuneACCESS table is served through TCRdb, limited to in-frame sequences with V and J called. Missing clones are a known gap in these copies; in checked studies unresolved V genes cover under half, and the rest lacks a known reason. For V, J and clone size, that table is used; D and trimming come from the DNA. This sample's table lists some 200,000 clones. Clones ranked in the top ten supply 0.65% to 0.9% of the sample.

The TCR originated in a woman aged 18 to 35 in good health and CMV-seropositive. Sequenced: PBMCs. The V and J segments used are TRBV27 and TRBJ2-1, and TRBD2 aligns with 16 junction nucleotides. The nucleotide sequence is given as TGTGCCAGCAGTACCGGGACTAGCGGGGGGGCGTGGAATGAGCAGTTCTTC. This translates into CASSTGTSGGAWNEQFF.